This T cell receptor (beta chain) was documented in a study of T cell responses to AZD1222 COVID-19 vaccine. Clones were read by immunoSEQ multiplex PCR, and TCRdb kept only the in-frame ones, dropping some. In the table there are about 140,000 clones, roughly 92% of which are singletons. Study observations and caveats: Reports say nearly half of spike-specific TCRs go after unmutated variant regions. At baseline, just 5 or 6 AZD1222 recipients tested seropositive.

Note on this clone: Antigen specificity is unknown.

The receptor was isolated from an adult in good health. Material: peripheral blood, obtained on day 0 of AZD1222 vaccination.

The CDR3 DNA sequence: TGTGCCAGCAGCGCCCAGGGGGGAGCGCAGTATTTT. Its translation is CASSAQGGAQYF. The rearrangement joins TRBV9 to TRBJ2-3; D perhaps matches TRBD1 (7 bases). Germline V gene lookup returns CDR1 SGDLS and CDR2 YYNGEE. Trimming took off 3 bases at V and 10 bases at J, with 12 bases between the two ends. CDR3 length: 12 amino acids.